What follows describes a single TCR beta chain. Produced via immunoSEQ multiplex PCR; TCRdb's table is partial and in-frame only. This sample has some 99,000 clones, with about 79% found just once. This record comes from a study of OX40 agonist ivuxolimab in advanced cancers. V was shortened by 8 bases and J by 1 base, with 11 bases between the two germline ends. CDR1 is MNHEY, CDR2 SMNVEV, per germline (reference sequence). This CDR3 region has 14 residues. The sample was CD4+ or CD8+ T cells sorted from blood, taken in a trial of the OX40 agonist ivuxolimab. The chain carries TRBV27 and TRBJ2-2; D uncertain. The clonotype was recovered from an adult with an advanced solid tumor such as melanoma, head and neck, liver or kidney cancer. Here the CDR3 reads CASFDSMNTGELFF. For the CDR3, the DNA is TGTGCCAGCTTCGACTCGATGAACACCGGGGAGCTGTTTTTT.